This TCR beta chain was captured in a study of T cells in Graves' hyperthyroidism and ophthalmopathy. Study-level results: Ophthalmopathy and stable hyperthyroidism were separated by a 13 V-J model.

Germline V lookup: CDR1 ENHRY, CDR2 SYGVKD. CDR3 length: 14 residues. Trimming at V came to 8 bases and at J to 1 base, leaving 4 bases not matched to a gene. Using RNA transcripts as the source, TCR beta CDR3 regions were amplified. HTBI primers were employed in a first-round RT-PCR of the TCR CDR3. TCRdb recomputed calls from the multiplex PCR reads with MiXCR, one row per CDR3 protein. The data show over 650,000 distinct CDR3 sequences, with about 45% seen just once and approximately 7.2% held by the top ten. The table lists this clonotype with a count of one. Its antigen is not known. Uncontrolled infection, other autoimmune disease, pregnancy or lactation excluded patients. Diagnosis relied on clinical symptoms, serum thyroxine and TRAb, thyroid ultrasound and orbital computed tomography.

The sequenced material came from peripheral blood or thyroid tissue (not recorded which). The chain links TRBV10-3 to TRBJ2-2; 7 bases are shared with TRBD2. This TCR derives from an adult man with Graves' disease, either hyperthyroidism or ophthalmopathy (not recorded which). The DNA of the CDR3 is TGTGCCATCCAATCGGGAGGGAACACCGGGGAGCTGTTTTTT. Translating it yields CAIQSGGNTGELFF.